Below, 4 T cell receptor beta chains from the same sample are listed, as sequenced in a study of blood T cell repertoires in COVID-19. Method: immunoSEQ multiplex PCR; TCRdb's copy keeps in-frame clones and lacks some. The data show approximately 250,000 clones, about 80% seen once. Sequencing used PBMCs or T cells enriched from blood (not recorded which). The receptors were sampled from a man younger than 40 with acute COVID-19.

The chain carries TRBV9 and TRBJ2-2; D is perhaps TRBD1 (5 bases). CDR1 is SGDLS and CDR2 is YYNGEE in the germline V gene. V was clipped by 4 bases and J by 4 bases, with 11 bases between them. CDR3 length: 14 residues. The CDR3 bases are TGTGCCAGCAGCTCTCAGGGTTTCACCGGGGAGCTGTTTTTT. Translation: CASSSQGFTGELFF.

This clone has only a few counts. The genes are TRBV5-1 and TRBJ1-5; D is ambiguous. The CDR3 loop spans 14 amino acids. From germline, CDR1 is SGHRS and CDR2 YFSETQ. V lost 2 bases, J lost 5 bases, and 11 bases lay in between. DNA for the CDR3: TGCGCCAGCAGCTTTGGCGGGCCCGATCAGCCCCAGCATTTT. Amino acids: CASSFGGPDQPQHF.

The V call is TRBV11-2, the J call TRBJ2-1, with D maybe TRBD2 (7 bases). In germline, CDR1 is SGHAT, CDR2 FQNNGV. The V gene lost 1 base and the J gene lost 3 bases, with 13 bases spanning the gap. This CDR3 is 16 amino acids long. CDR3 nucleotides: TGTGCCAGCAGCTTAGCCCCGGGGGGCGGCTACAATGAGCAGTTCTTC. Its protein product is CASSLAPGGGYNEQFF.

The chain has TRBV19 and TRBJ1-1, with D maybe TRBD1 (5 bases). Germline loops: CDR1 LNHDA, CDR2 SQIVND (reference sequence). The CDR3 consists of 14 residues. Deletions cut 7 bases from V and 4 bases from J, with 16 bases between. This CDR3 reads CASTPFLTGTEAFF. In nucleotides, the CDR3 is TGTGCCAGTACCCCGTTCCTTACAGGCACTGAAGCTTTCTTT.